This T cell receptor (beta chain) was sequenced in a study of Ad26.COV2.S vaccination and SARS-CoV-2 variants. Study-wide results and limits: Measures of TCR breadth and depth may have fallen short of total T cell responses. Breadth measured for non-spike TCRs was similar across vaccine and placebo recipients. The authors reported substantial breadth in spike-specific CD8+ and CD4+ T cell responses after vaccination.

Regarding treatment: about 20 received Ad26.COV2.S at low or high dose, single or two shots; 5 received placebo; per-sample allocation not given. Sampling occurred on day 63 after the first vaccine or placebo injection. Some clones are missing from TCRdb's copy, which holds only in-frame ones; the method was immunoSEQ multiplex PCR. The sample carries hundreds of thousands of clones, 83% recorded once. About this clone itself: Its antigen is still unknown.

Germline V gives CDR1 MGHRA, CDR2 YSYEKL. V lost 1 base and J lost 9, with 22 bases in between. The CDR3 runs 17 residues. The clonotype originates from a person between 18 and 65 years old who received the Ad26.COV2.S COVID-19 vaccine or a placebo. The V and J genes are TRBV4-1 and TRBJ1-3; D call uncertain. Here the sequenced sample was peripheral blood, taken in a trial of Ad26.COV2.S vaccine versus placebo. Written as DNA, the CDR3 is TGCGCCAGCAGCCAAGCCTACCAGCCCCGGAAAGCCCCCACCATATATTTT. Protein sequence: CASSQAYQPRKAPTIYF.